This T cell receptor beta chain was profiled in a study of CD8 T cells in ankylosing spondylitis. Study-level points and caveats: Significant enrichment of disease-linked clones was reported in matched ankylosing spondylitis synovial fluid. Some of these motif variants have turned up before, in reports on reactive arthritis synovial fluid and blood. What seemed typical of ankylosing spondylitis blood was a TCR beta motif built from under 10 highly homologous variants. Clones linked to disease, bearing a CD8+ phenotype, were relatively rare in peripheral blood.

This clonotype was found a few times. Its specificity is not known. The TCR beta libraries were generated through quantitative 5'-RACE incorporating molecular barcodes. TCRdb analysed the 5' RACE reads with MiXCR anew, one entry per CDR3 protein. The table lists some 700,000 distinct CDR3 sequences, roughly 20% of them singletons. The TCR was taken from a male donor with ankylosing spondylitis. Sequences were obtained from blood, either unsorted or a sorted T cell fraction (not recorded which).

The CDR3 loop is CASSLEIASDEQFF. In DNA form, the CDR3 reads TGTGCCAGCAGCCTTGAAATAGCGTCGGATGAGCAGTTCTTC. V is TRBV5-4 and J is TRBJ2-1, with TRBD2 as a possible D gene (5 bases). The germline V gene encodes CDR1 SGHNT and CDR2 YYREEE (reference sequence). This CDR3 is built from 14 residues. V was pared by 4 bases and J by 8 bases, with 16 bases between.